The present T cell receptor (beta chain) was sequenced within a study of spatial heterogeneity in lung cancer. Germline CDR1 SGHDN, CDR2 FVKESK. V lost 4 bases to trimming and J lost 5 bases, with 20 bases between them. The CDR3 extends over 16 amino acids. Each CDR3 protein gets one entry after TCRdb re-called the 5' RACE reads with MiXCR. The top ten clones hold around 16% of a sample with around 110,000 distinct CDR3 sequences, over 9% of them seen once. Time point meaning: blood at routine non-recurrence follow-up after resection. In each case, whole RNA from tumor, nontumor lung or frozen PBMC was sequenced unsorted.

Sample: PBMCs, taken at follow-up. This receptor was identified in a male donor with early-stage non-small cell lung cancer. This chain connects TRBV14 to TRBJ2-5, with D perhaps being TRBD1 or TRBD2 (5 bases each). This CDR3 is CASSLPGTLNRETQYF. CDR3 bases: TGTGCCAGCAGCCTTCCCGGGACGCTCAATAGGGAGACCCAGTACTTC. Full variable domain (outside the CDR3, taken from reference TRBV14 and TRBJ2-5): EAGVTQFPSHSVIEKGQTVTLRCDPISGHDNLYWYRRVMGKEIKFLLHFVKESKQDESGMPNNRFLAERTGGTYSTLKVQPAELEDSGVYFCASSLPGTLNRETQYFGPGTRLLVL.